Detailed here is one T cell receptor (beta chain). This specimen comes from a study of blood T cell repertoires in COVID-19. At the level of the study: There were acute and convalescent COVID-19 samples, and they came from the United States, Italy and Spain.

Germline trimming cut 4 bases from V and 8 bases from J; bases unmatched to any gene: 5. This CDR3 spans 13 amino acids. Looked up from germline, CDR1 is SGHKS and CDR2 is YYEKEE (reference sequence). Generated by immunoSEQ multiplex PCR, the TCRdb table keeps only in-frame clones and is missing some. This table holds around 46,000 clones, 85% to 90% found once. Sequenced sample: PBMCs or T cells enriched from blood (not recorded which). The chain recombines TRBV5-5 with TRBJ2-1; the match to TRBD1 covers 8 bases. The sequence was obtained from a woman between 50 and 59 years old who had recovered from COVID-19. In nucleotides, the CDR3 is TGTGCCAGCAGCCAGGGACAGGACCATGAGCAGTTCTTC. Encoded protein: CASSQGQDHEQFF.